This T cell receptor (beta chain) was recorded in a study of cytomegalovirus exposure and HLA in healthy donors. As for the study in general: A prior analysis found 100 million to 140 million unique TCR beta sequences from some 190 million T cells. Study results and limitations: Reports indicate that TCR beta sequences accurately predicted the HLA-A and HLA-B alleles of most subjects. Being indistinguishable, some V segments were excluded, TRBV6-2 and TRBV6-3 among them. Analyzed later, most CMV-associated TCR beta chains appeared HLA-restricted.

As regards this clone: No antigen is known for it.

V shed 0 bases and J shed 4 bases, with 13 bases lying between them. The CDR3 covers 16 residues. Germline CDR1 MNHEY, CDR2 SVGAGI. The PCR made use of 60 Vbeta and 13 Jbeta primers. Only in-frame clones appear in the TCRdb table, and some are missing; sequencing was by immunoSEQ multiplex PCR. The sample lists around 120,000 clones, roughly 80% occurring once. The rearrangement links TRBV6-5 to TRBJ2-1; TRBD2 is a possible D gene (5 bases). The specimen sequenced was PBMCs. The clonotype was recovered from a man under 40 in good health and CMV-seronegative. The CDR3 DNA reads TGTGCCAGCAGTTACTCGGGGAGCAGATTGTACAATGAGCAGTTCTTC. It translates to CASSYSGSRLYNEQFF.